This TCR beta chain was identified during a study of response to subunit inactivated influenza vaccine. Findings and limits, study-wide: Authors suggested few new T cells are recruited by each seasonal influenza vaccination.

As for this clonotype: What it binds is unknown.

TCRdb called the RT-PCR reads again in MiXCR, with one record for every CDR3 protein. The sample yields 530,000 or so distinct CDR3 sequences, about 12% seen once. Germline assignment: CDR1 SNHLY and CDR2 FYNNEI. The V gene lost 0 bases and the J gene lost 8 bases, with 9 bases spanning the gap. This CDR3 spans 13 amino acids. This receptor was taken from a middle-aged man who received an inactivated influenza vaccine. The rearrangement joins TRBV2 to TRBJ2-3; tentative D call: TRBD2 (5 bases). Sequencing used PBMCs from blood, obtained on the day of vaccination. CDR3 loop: CASSEARVLTQYF. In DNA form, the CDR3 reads TGTGCCAGCAGTGAAGCGCGGGTCCTTACGCAGTATTTT.